These 6 T cell receptor beta chains share one sample of origin, sequenced in a study of immune characterization of retroperitoneal liposarcoma. TCRdb recomputed calls from the PCR reads with MiXCR, one row per CDR3 protein. The sample has more than 9,000 distinct CDR3 sequences; under 30% are singletons. Material: blood. These receptors came from a male donor with retroperitoneal liposarcoma.

V gene TRBV7-8 combines with J gene TRBJ2-2; a weak D match, TRBD1 (7 bases). The CDR3 is 16 residues long. The V and J ends lost 10 bases and 1 base respectively, with 19 bases between them. Germline V gene data show CDR1 as SGHVS and CDR2 as FQNEAQ. The chain's CDR3 is CAIRGLATMNTGELFF. CDR3 nucleotide sequence: TGTGCCATAAGGGGGCTAGCGACGATGAACACCGGGGAGCTGTTTTTT.

The chain uses TRBV6-1 and TRBJ1-2; a weak D match, TRBD1 (6 bases). Trimming cost V 6 bases and J 4 bases, with 18 bases left between them. Germline lookup yields CDR1 MNHNS and CDR2 SASEGT. The CDR3 length is 15 residues. CDR3 loop: CASSPRQAGGYGYTF. Here the CDR3 DNA reads TGTGCCAGCAGCCCCCGACAGGCCGGAGGCTATGGCTACACCTTC.

The chain recombines TRBV6-6 with TRBJ2-3; 9 bases agree with TRBD2. V dropped 2 bases and J dropped 1; count of bases not matched to a gene: 4. CDR3 size: 16 residues. Germline CDR1 is MNHNY and CDR2 is SVGAGI (reference sequence). The CDR3 reads CASSYGLAGRTDTQYF. The CDR3 DNA follows: TGTGCCAGCAGTTACGGGCTAGCGGGGCGCACAGATACGCAGTATTTT.

The rearrangement links TRBV6-2 or TRBV6-3 to TRBJ2-6, with 8 nucleotides matching TRBD1. Germline CDR1 is MNHEY and CDR2 is SVGEGT. This CDR3 is 15 amino acids long. With V trimmed by 5 bases and J by 6 bases, 6 bases remained unmatched. The CDR3 reads CASSHGQGKANVLTF. CDR3 nucleotides: TGTGCCAGCAGTCATGGACAGGGTAAGGCCAACGTCCTGACTTTC.

The rearrangement joins TRBV6-1 to TRBJ1-4; TRBD1 matches 8 bases. V shed 6 bases, J shed 4 bases, and the junction held 4 bases outside the gene matches. Germline values: CDR1 MNHNS, CDR2 SASEGT. The CDR3 length is 14 residues. The CDR3 spells CASRGTGVNEKLFF. The CDR3 DNA reads as TGTGCCAGCAGAGGGACAGGAGTTAATGAAAAACTGTTTTTT.

The sample holds a few counts of this clonotype. V and J are TRBV6-1 and TRBJ2-1, with D uncertain. Trimming took 6 bases from V and 7 from J, leaving 16 bases between them. This CDR3 spans 14 amino acids. Germline V gives CDR1 MNHNS, CDR2 SASEGT. The CDR3 DNA reads as TGTGCCAGCAGCTACGGACCCCGGGTTAATGAGCAGTTCTTC. This codes for CASSYGPRVNEQFF.